The sequence of this TCR beta chain was determined in a study of siplizumab effects on memory and regulatory T cells. Measured with immunoSEQ multiplex PCR; TCRdb has only the in-frame clones, and not every one. The sample holds over 85,000 clones, around 97% seen once. Findings and limits, study-wide: Suppressive capability of dividing Tregs from siplizumab cultures went unverified. In unstimulated cells, naive T cells appeared more diverse than memory T cells and seemed major alloresponse contributors.

The length of the CDR3 is 16 residues. Unstimulated subsets comprising naive, memory, effector memory and TEMRA cells were sequenced in three donor pairs. As concerns this clone: Its cognate antigen is unknown.

This sequence was found in a human donor in good health. V usage is TRBV21-1 and J usage is TRBJ2-3; the D call of TRBD2 is as the table states it, not checked on the DNA. TRBV21-1 represents a pseudogene. Sequencing used naive CD4+ T cells sorted from blood. CDR3 in DNA: TGTGCCAGCACCCCAGAAGCGGACCCTAAAGCGGATACGCAGTATTTT. Its protein product is CASTPEADPKADTQYF.